Below are 11 T cell receptor beta chains sequenced from a single sample in a study of T cells in Graves' hyperthyroidism and ophthalmopathy. RNA transcripts gave rise to amplified TCR beta CDR3 regions. The HTBI primer set drove a first-round RT-PCR of the TCR CDR3. One entry per CDR3 protein results from TCRdb running MiXCR on the multiplex PCR reads. The table has approximately 590,000 distinct CDR3 sequences, 15% to 19% seen once. Material for sequencing was blood. These receptors were collected from a woman aged 30 to 39 with Graves' hyperthyroidism.

In the case of this clonotype: Compared with germline, one end of the junction differs, possibly owing to a read error. This chain uses TRBV7-7 with TRBJ2-1; the match to TRBD1 covers 7 bases. The CDR3 consists of 15 residues. Looked up from germline, CDR1 is SSHAT and CDR2 is FNYEAQ (reference sequence). CDR3 amino acids: CASSLGTASGNEQFF. The CDR3 coding sequence is TGTGCTAGCAGCTTAGGGACAGCTAGTGGCAATGAGCAGTTCTTC.

Many counts were recorded for this clonotype. The chain recombines TRBV11-3 with TRBJ2-7; unclear D gene. V lost 0 bases to trimming and J lost 3 bases, with 12 bases between them. This CDR3 region has 15 residues. CDR1 and CDR2 (germline): SGHNT, YENEEA. CDR3 coding DNA: TGTGCCAGCAGCTTAGACCGCGGCAGGAGCTACGAGCAGTACTTC. This sequence encodes CASSLDRGRSYEQYF.

This clonotype was detected only once. The CDR3 reads CASSLGWGGNEQFF. The CDR3 DNA sequence: TGTGCCAGCAGCTTGGGATGGGGAGGCAATGAGCAGTTCTTC. The chain links TRBV5-4 to TRBJ2-1, with D maybe TRBD2 (6 bases). This CDR3 comprises 14 residues. V lost 0 bases, J lost 6 bases, and 10 bases lay in between. Germline values: CDR1 SGHNT, CDR2 YYREEE (reference sequence).

In this sample, this clonotype turned up many times. The V call is TRBV7-3, the J call TRBJ2-3, with unresolved D. The CDR3 runs to 15 residues. Trimming shortened V by 4 bases and J by 6 bases, and 17 bases separated the two germline ends. Germline V CDR1 and CDR2: SGHTA, FQGTGA. CDR3 sequence: CASSYGRSHWDTQYF. The CDR3 nucleotides are TGTGCCAGCAGCTATGGACGGAGCCACTGGGATACGCAGTATTTT.

This clonotype was observed many times. The V call is TRBV7-2, the J call TRBJ2-1, with D maybe TRBD2 (5 bases). The CDR3 runs 15 residues. CDR1 and CDR2 from the germline V gene are SGHTA and FQGNSA. Trimming pared 2 bases from V and 0 bases from J, leaving 8 bases between. CDR3 in DNA: TGTGCCAGCAGCTTATCTGGAGGCTCCTACAATGAGCAGTTCTTC. Protein product: CASSLSGGSYNEQFF.

The rearrangement uses TRBV5-1 and TRBJ2-7; TRBD1 agrees at 7 bases. The V gene end was trimmed by 3 bases and the J gene end by 1 base; junction bases not matched to a gene: 10. The CDR3 consists of 16 residues. The germline CDR1 and CDR2 sequences are SGHRS and YFSETQ. This CDR3 is CASSSSGTVLSYEQYF. CDR3 nucleotide sequence: TGCGCCAGCAGCTCTTCAGGGACAGTATTATCCTACGAGCAGTACTTC.

This clonotype has a count of ten or more. The chain employs TRBV27 and TRBJ2-2; D unclear. Germline lookup yields CDR1 MNHEY and CDR2 SMNVEV (reference sequence). V was clipped by 6 bases and J by 2 bases, with 4 bases between them. CDR3 length equals 12 residues. CDR3 sequence: CASSLNTGELFF. In DNA form, the CDR3 reads TGTGCCAGCAGCTTAAACACCGGGGAGCTGTTTTTT.

For this clonotype: This could be a read error, since a much larger clone is one nucleotide away. V is TRBV28 and J is TRBJ2-4, with 8 bases matching TRBD2. CDR3 size: 14 residues. Per the germline V gene, CDR1 is MDHEN and CDR2 is SYDVKM. The CDR3 nucleotides read TGTGCCAGCAGCCCTCATAGCGGGAAAAACATTCAGTGCTTC. Protein: CASSPHSGKNIQCF.

On this clonotype itself: This may come from a read error, since a much larger clone is one base off. V is TRBV2 and J is TRBJ2-7; D may correspond to TRBD1 or TRBD2 (5 bases each). The length of the CDR3 is 15 residues. Germline V gene data show CDR1 as SNHLY and CDR2 as FYNNEI. CDR3 region: CVSSFKPGPFYEQYF. CDR3 DNA sequence: TGTGTCAGCAGTTTTAAACCGGGACCCTTCTACGAGCAGTACTTC.

This clonotype was counted many times. V usage is TRBV27 and J usage is TRBJ1-2; no clear D gene. The CDR3 loop spans 12 amino acids. The V gene's germline CDR1 is MNHEY and CDR2 SMNVEV (reference sequence). V was trimmed by 5 bases and J by 10 bases, leaving 14 bases between them. CDR3 loop: CASSPSDNVYTF. Here the CDR3 DNA reads TGTGCCAGCAGTCCGTCCGACAACGTCTACACCTTC.

This clonotype was counted ten times or more. This chain uses TRBV12-3 or TRBV12-4 with TRBJ2-2; 9 bases align to TRBD2. The V gene end was trimmed by 3 bases and the J gene end by 5 bases; junction bases not matched to a gene: 10. This CDR3 is 17 amino acids long. The CDR3 sequence: CASSFWVREGETGELFF. The CDR3 DNA sequence: TGTGCCAGCAGTTTCTGGGTGCGGGAGGGTGAAACCGGGGAGCTGTTTTTT.